This is a list of T cell receptor beta chains from one sample in a study of blood T cell repertoires in COVID-19. The repertoire was sequenced with immunoSEQ multiplex PCR; TCRdb's copy has only in-frame clones and lacks some. The sample lists fewer than 400,000 clones; under 90% were seen once. Sequencing was performed on peripheral blood. The receptors were sampled from a woman aged 30 to 39 with COVID-19, enrolled during active disease. Each CDR3 is given with its conserved first and last residue. The order of the fields is clone size, D gene, V gene, CDR3 length, J gene, CDR3 DNA, CDR3 protein. The D gene is left open where the match is weak. Rows may omit the clone size; those that give it use once, few, many or a size class.

clone size: .; D gene: .; V gene: TRBV12-3/TRBV12-4; CDR3 length: 13; J gene: TRBJ1-5; CDR3 DNA: TGTGCCAGCAGTTTCGGAGGAAGTCAGCCCCAGCATTTT; CDR3 protein: CASSFGGSQPQHF
clone size: .; D gene: TRBD2; V gene: TRBV2; CDR3 length: 13; J gene: TRBJ2-5; CDR3 DNA: TGTGCCAGCCAACTAGCGGTGGAAGAGACCCAGTACTTC; CDR3 protein: CASQLAVEETQYF
clone size: .; D gene: .; V gene: TRBV10-3; CDR3 length: 13; J gene: TRBJ1-5; CDR3 DNA: TGTGCCATCAGTGCGGCAGGGCATCAGCCCCAGCATTTT; CDR3 protein: CAISAAGHQPQHF
clone size: .; D gene: TRBD1; V gene: TRBV14; CDR3 length: 16; J gene: TRBJ2-7; CDR3 DNA: TGTGCCAGCAGCCAAGCCCCCGGGACAGGACGTTACGAGCAGTACTTC; CDR3 protein: CASSQAPGTGRYEQYF
clone size: once; D gene: .; V gene: TRBV5-1; CDR3 length: 14; J gene: TRBJ1-2; CDR3 DNA: TGCGCCAGCAGCTTGGGGGGCCCTAACTATGGCTACACCTTC; CDR3 protein: CASSLGGPNYGYTF
clone size: .; D gene: TRBD1; V gene: TRBV5-8; CDR3 length: 12; J gene: TRBJ1-2; CDR3 DNA: TGTGCCAGCAGCTTGGTAGGGGGCGGCTACACCTTC; CDR3 protein: CASSLVGGGYTF
clone size: .; D gene: .; V gene: TRBV2; CDR3 length: 14; J gene: TRBJ2-2; CDR3 DNA: TGTGCCAGCAGTCGAGCTAGACGGAACCAGGAGCTGTTTTTT; CDR3 protein: CASSRARRNQELFF
clone size: once; D gene: TRBD1; V gene: TRBV11-2; CDR3 length: 13; J gene: TRBJ2-5; CDR3 DNA: TGTGCCAGCAGACAGGGGGCGGTGGAGACCCAGTACTTC; CDR3 protein: CASRQGAVETQYF
clone size: few; D gene: TRBD1; V gene: TRBV2; CDR3 length: 14; J gene: TRBJ1-5; CDR3 DNA: TGTGCCAGCAGTGGGGGACAGGGCAATCAGCCCCAGCATTTT; CDR3 protein: CASSGGQGNQPQHF
clone size: .; D gene: .; V gene: TRBV2; CDR3 length: 15; J gene: TRBJ2-5; CDR3 DNA: TGTGCCAGCAGTGAAGCGGGGGGGCCCGGCGAGACCCAGTACTTC; CDR3 protein: CASSEAGGPGETQYF
clone size: .; D gene: .; V gene: TRBV5-1; CDR3 length: 16; J gene: TRBJ1-2; CDR3 DNA: TGCGCCAGCAGAACGCGCATAAACACAGAAAACTATGGCTACACCTTC; CDR3 protein: CASRTRINTENYGYTF
clone size: .; D gene: .; V gene: TRBV9; CDR3 length: 15; J gene: TRBJ2-3; CDR3 DNA: TGTGCCAGCAGCCTGGGGGGGCGGAGCACAGATACGCAGTATTTT; CDR3 protein: CASSLGGRSTDTQYF
clone size: few; D gene: .; V gene: TRBV6-5; CDR3 length: 14; J gene: TRBJ1-1; CDR3 DNA: TGTGCCAGCAGTTACAAGGGGTCGGCCACTGAAGCTTTCTTT; CDR3 protein: CASSYKGSATEAFF
clone size: .; D gene: .; V gene: TRBV6-5; CDR3 length: 14; J gene: TRBJ1-2; CDR3 DNA: TGTGCCAGCAGTTACTCGGGAGGGAACTATGGCTACACCTTC; CDR3 protein: CASSYSGGNYGYTF
clone size: few; D gene: .; V gene: TRBV19; CDR3 length: 14; J gene: TRBJ1-1; CDR3 DNA: TGTGCCAGTAGTATGTCTGGCCGGAACACTGAAGCTTTCTTT; CDR3 protein: CASSMSGRNTEAFF
clone size: .; D gene: .; V gene: TRBV27; CDR3 length: 13; J gene: TRBJ1-4; CDR3 DNA: TGTGCCACCCGAGGGCACGGGGATAAAAAACTGCTTTTT; CDR3 protein: CATRGHGDKKLLF
clone size: .; D gene: TRBD1; V gene: TRBV10-1; CDR3 length: 13; J gene: TRBJ1-5; CDR3 DNA: TGCGCCAGCAGTGAACAGGGGGACCAGCCCCAGCATTTT; CDR3 protein: CASSEQGDQPQHF
clone size: .; D gene: .; V gene: TRBV6-6; CDR3 length: 16; J gene: TRBJ1-5; CDR3 DNA: TGTGCCAGCAGCCACCGGGACAAGTTTTACAATCAGCCCCAGCATTTT; CDR3 protein: CASSHRDKFYNQPQHF
clone size: .; D gene: TRBD2; V gene: TRBV6-4; CDR3 length: 13; J gene: TRBJ2-5; CDR3 DNA: TGTGCCAGCAGTGATCAGGGAGGGGAGACCCAGTACTTC; CDR3 protein: CASSDQGGETQYF
clone size: .; D gene: .; V gene: TRBV2; CDR3 length: 15; J gene: TRBJ1-6; CDR3 DNA: TGTGCCAGCAGTGAAGTGCGGGAAGCAAATTCACCCCTCCACTTT; CDR3 protein: CASSEVREANSPLHF
clone size: .; D gene: TRBD1; V gene: TRBV4-3; CDR3 length: 16; J gene: TRBJ1-1; CDR3 DNA: TGCGCCAGCAGCCATGGGACAGGGAGATGGAACACTGAAGCTTTCTTT; CDR3 protein: CASSHGTGRWNTEAFF
clone size: .; D gene: .; V gene: TRBV12-2; CDR3 length: 16; J gene: TRBJ1-3; CDR3 DNA: TGTGCAAGTCGCTTAAAGTCGGCGGAAGCTGGAAACACCATATATTTT; CDR3 protein: CASRLKSAEAGNTIYF
clone size: .; D gene: TRBD2; V gene: TRBV7-9; CDR3 length: 15; J gene: TRBJ2-2; CDR3 DNA: TGTGCCAGCAGCTCTAGCGGGGGGGCCTCCGGGGAGCTGTTTTTT; CDR3 protein: CASSSSGGASGELFF
clone size: .; D gene: .; V gene: TRBV28; CDR3 length: 15; J gene: TRBJ2-1; CDR3 DNA: TGTGCCAGCAGAAGGGCAGGGCCAAGGCACAATGAGCAGTTCTTC; CDR3 protein: CASRRAGPRHNEQFF
clone size: .; D gene: TRBD1; V gene: TRBV18; CDR3 length: 16; J gene: TRBJ1-1; CDR3 DNA: TGTGCCAGCTCACCTCGACAGGGAGGTATAATGACTGAAGCTTTCTTT; CDR3 protein: CASSPRQGGIMTEAFF
clone size: once; D gene: TRBD2; V gene: TRBV19; CDR3 length: 15; J gene: TRBJ2-5; CDR3 DNA: TGTGCCAGTAGTATACCGGGACTAGCACAAGAGACCCAGTACTTC; CDR3 protein: CASSIPGLAQETQYF
clone size: few; D gene: .; V gene: TRBV6-5; CDR3 length: 14; J gene: TRBJ2-2; CDR3 DNA: TGTGCCAGCAGTTACTCGTTGCGGACCGGGGAGCTGTTTTTT; CDR3 protein: CASSYSLRTGELFF
clone size: .; D gene: .; V gene: TRBV4-2; CDR3 length: 16; J gene: TRBJ2-1; CDR3 DNA: TGTGCCAGCAGCCAAGCCAACGGGTACGACCTGGATGAGCAGTTCTTC; CDR3 protein: CASSQANGYDLDEQFF
clone size: .; D gene: TRBD1; V gene: TRBV28; CDR3 length: 17; J gene: TRBJ2-2; CDR3 DNA: TGTGCCAGCCGTTACCCAAGCAGGCAGGGGGCTGGCGGGGAGCTGTTTTTT; CDR3 protein: CASRYPSRQGAGGELFF
clone size: .; D gene: .; V gene: TRBV5-1; CDR3 length: 14; J gene: TRBJ1-4; CDR3 DNA: TGCGCCAGCAGCTTCCAGGGGAGAAGCGAAAAACTGTTTTTT; CDR3 protein: CASSFQGRSEKLFF
clone size: .; D gene: .; V gene: TRBV24-1; CDR3 length: 13; J gene: TRBJ1-2; CDR3 DNA: TGTGCCACCAGTGATGGAGGGGCCGGCGGCTACACCTTC; CDR3 protein: CATSDGGAGGYTF
clone size: .; D gene: TRBD1; V gene: TRBV28; CDR3 length: 16; J gene: TRBJ2-1; CDR3 DNA: TGTGCCAGCAGTTCCTTGACAGGGGGCGATCGAAATGAGCAGTTCTTC; CDR3 protein: CASSSLTGGDRNEQFF
clone size: .; D gene: .; V gene: TRBV5-6; CDR3 length: 16; J gene: TRBJ2-2; CDR3 DNA: TGTGCCAGCAGCTTGGGTGGCCCCTTGTACACCGGGGAGCTGTTTTTT; CDR3 protein: CASSLGGPLYTGELFF
clone size: .; D gene: .; V gene: TRBV2; CDR3 length: 14; J gene: TRBJ1-2; CDR3 DNA: TGTGCCAGCAGTGAAGGATCGGGGGTAGGAGGCTACACCTTC; CDR3 protein: CASSEGSGVGGYTF
clone size: .; D gene: .; V gene: TRBV11-3; CDR3 length: 12; J gene: TRBJ1-2; CDR3 DNA: TGTGCCAGCAGCTTAGATACAGGGGGCTACACCTTC; CDR3 protein: CASSLDTGGYTF
clone size: once; D gene: TRBD1; V gene: TRBV29-1; CDR3 length: 13; J gene: TRBJ1-1; CDR3 DNA: TGCAGCGTTGCAAGGACAGGGGGCACTGAAGCTTTCTTT; CDR3 protein: CSVARTGGTEAFF
clone size: .; D gene: .; V gene: TRBV11-3; CDR3 length: 14; J gene: TRBJ1-1; CDR3 DNA: TGTGCCAGCAGCCCGACCCGGGGCGGCGGGGGAGCTTTCTTT; CDR3 protein: CASSPTRGGGGAFF
clone size: .; D gene: .; V gene: TRBV30; CDR3 length: 13; J gene: TRBJ1-2; CDR3 DNA: TGTGCCTGGAGTGCAGGTAGTAACTATGGCTACACCTTC; CDR3 protein: CAWSAGSNYGYTF
clone size: .; D gene: TRBD2; V gene: TRBV6-5; CDR3 length: 15; J gene: TRBJ2-1; CDR3 DNA: TGTGCCAGCAGACTAGGGACTAGCCGCTTAGGTGAGCAGTTCTTC; CDR3 protein: CASRLGTSRLGEQFF
clone size: .; D gene: TRBD2; V gene: TRBV6-9; CDR3 length: 15; J gene: TRBJ2-1; CDR3 DNA: TGTGCCAGCAGTTACCCAGGACTAGCGGGGTATGAGCAGTTCTTC; CDR3 protein: CASSYPGLAGYEQFF
clone size: .; D gene: .; V gene: TRBV19; CDR3 length: 17; J gene: TRBJ1-4; CDR3 DNA: TGTGCCAGTAGTCCTCAGTCGCAGAAGTGGACTAATGAAAAACTGTTTTTT; CDR3 protein: CASSPQSQKWTNEKLFF
clone size: .; D gene: .; V gene: TRBV7-9; CDR3 length: 15; J gene: TRBJ2-7; CDR3 DNA: TGTGCCAGCAGGGCCTCGGGGGACCTAGCCTACGAGCAGTACTTC; CDR3 protein: CASRASGDLAYEQYF
clone size: many; D gene: TRBD1; V gene: TRBV20-1; CDR3 length: 12; J gene: TRBJ2-7; CDR3 DNA: TGCAGTGCTAATGACAGGGGCTACGAGCAGTACTTC; CDR3 protein: CSANDRGYEQYF
clone size: .; D gene: .; V gene: TRBV2; CDR3 length: 12; J gene: TRBJ1-5; CDR3 DNA: TGTGCCAGCAGCGTAGGACAACAGCCCCAGCATTTT; CDR3 protein: CASSVGQQPQHF
clone size: once; D gene: TRBD2; V gene: TRBV9; CDR3 length: 15; J gene: TRBJ2-3; CDR3 DNA: TGTGCCAGCAGCTTAAAGGAGCGGGGGCCGACGAACCAGTATTTT; CDR3 protein: CASSLKERGPTNQYF
clone size: .; D gene: .; V gene: TRBV7-9; CDR3 length: 14; J gene: TRBJ1-1; CDR3 DNA: TGTGCCAGCAGCTTAGTCCCGGGGAACACTGAAGCTTTCTTT; CDR3 protein: CASSLVPGNTEAFF
clone size: .; D gene: .; V gene: TRBV20-1; CDR3 length: 10; J gene: TRBJ1-2; CDR3 DNA: TGCAGTGTGCGGGTCGATGGCTACACCTTC; CDR3 protein: CSVRVDGYTF
clone size: .; D gene: .; V gene: TRBV11-2; CDR3 length: 14; J gene: TRBJ2-7; CDR3 DNA: TGTGCCAGTATTAAAAGCGGGCCTTCCTACGAGCAGTACTTC; CDR3 protein: CASIKSGPSYEQYF
clone size: .; D gene: .; V gene: TRBV6-5; CDR3 length: 13; J gene: TRBJ1-1; CDR3 DNA: TGTGCCACATACAGGGCCATGAACACTGAAGCTTTCTTT; CDR3 protein: CATYRAMNTEAFF
clone size: .; D gene: TRBD1; V gene: TRBV19; CDR3 length: 15; J gene: TRBJ2-5; CDR3 DNA: TGTGCCAGTAGACGGCGCGACAGGGGTCAAGAGACCCAGTACTTC; CDR3 protein: CASRRRDRGQETQYF
clone size: .; D gene: TRBD1; V gene: TRBV30; CDR3 length: 13; J gene: TRBJ1-1; CDR3 DNA: TGTGCCTGGGACAGGGGGGTGGGGACTGAAGCTTTCTTT; CDR3 protein: CAWDRGVGTEAFF
clone size: .; D gene: TRBD1; V gene: TRBV7-9; CDR3 length: 15; J gene: TRBJ1-2; CDR3 DNA: TGTGCCAGCAGTGGAAACCGGGACAGGGTTTATGGCTACACCTTC; CDR3 protein: CASSGNRDRVYGYTF
clone size: once; D gene: TRBD1; V gene: TRBV10-3; CDR3 length: 14; J gene: TRBJ2-5; CDR3 DNA: TGTGCCATCAGTGGGACACAGGGGTGGGAGACCCAGTACTTC; CDR3 protein: CAISGTQGWETQYF
clone size: .; D gene: TRBD1; V gene: TRBV7-2; CDR3 length: 18; J gene: TRBJ1-2; CDR3 DNA: TGTGCCAGCAGCTTAGCAGCCTTTTCAGGGGGCATCGACTATGGCTACACCTTC; CDR3 protein: CASSLAAFSGGIDYGYTF